This T cell receptor beta chain was found in a study of spatial heterogeneity in lung cancer. TCRdb passed the 5' RACE reads through MiXCR, listing each CDR3 protein once. The data show 5,000 to 7,000 distinct CDR3 sequences, less than 20% seen once. Trimming took 1 base from V and 3 from J, leaving 14 bases between them. CDR1 and CDR2 from the germline V gene are DFQATT and SNEGSKA (reference sequence). This CDR3 region has 15 residues. Study-wide results and caveats: How many expanded intratumoral alpha and beta TCRs were present tracked the tumor mutation count, which was a count of nonsynonymous mutations.

Time point noted: sample taken at primary tumor resection. Researchers sequenced whole RNA taken from tumor, nontumor lung or frozen PBMC without sorting. Relative to its sample, this clonotype is medium-sized. Its antigen is still unknown. The chain uses TRBV20-1 and TRBJ2-3; D might be TRBD2 (6 bases). Material: lung tumor tissue, obtained at surgery. This clonotype was sampled from a male donor with early-stage non-small cell lung cancer. The CDR3 protein is CSARVRGGRTDTQYF. DNA of the CDR3: TGCAGTGCTAGAGTCAGAGGAGGGAGGACAGATACGCAGTATTTT.